Described below is a single T cell receptor (beta chain) sequence and its context. This receptor's antigen is unknown. Per-nucleotide qualities are absent, and no much larger clonotype sits a single base away. The donors were healthy, HIV-negative adults who had no recently reported acute infections or vaccinations. All donors were Caucasian adults living in Nashville, Tennessee, USA. CD4+ T cells were enriched by magnetic negative selection, after which naive cells were positively selected on CD45RA and the negative fraction was taken as the memory subset. Blood was obtained by leukapheresis, after which PBMCs were separated by Ficoll-Histopaque density gradient centrifugation and cryopreserved in liquid nitrogen vapor phase. Analytical flow cytometry was used to check the purity and quantity of each magnetically sorted T cell population. From each sorted fraction, genomic DNA was isolated and quantified by UV absorbance on a Nanodrop 2000c.

This entry belongs to a study of shared clonotypes between healthy human individuals (dated by TCRdb to the early 2020s). General notes on the study: The cohort included three men and a couple of women between 18 and 49 years of age. For each donor, three plates each were used for CD4 naive and CD4 memory, two plates were used for CD8 naive, and one plate was used for CD8 memory. Blood TCR repertoires of about five healthy adults were deeply sequenced to estimate repertoire size and the extent of clonotype sharing between individuals. Libraries were prepared and TCR repertoires were sequenced by different laboratories using diverse techniques, in order to increase sequencing depth and limit assay-specific biases. Per donor, leukapheresis produced somewhere between about 0.8 and 9.5 billion PBMCs. The paper's findings and limits, for the study overall: Sampling was restricted to blood, and TCR repertoires in tissues likely differ from the TCR repertoires found in blood. Rarefaction of sorted-subset datasets indicated incomplete sequencing despite the large sequencing depth. Compared with non-shared clonotypes, the clonotypes found in all four sorted-subset donors had higher generation probabilities. Based on pairwise subsampling, the degree of clonotype sharing among donors was expected to be affected by sequencing depth. The genetic and exposure-history diversity represented was limited by the small number of donors. Naive subsets generally had larger estimated clonotype richness than memory subsets did. When four donors were compared, the shared fraction of clonotypes was 5% to 6.5% for naive CD4, more than 3% for naive CD8, 2% to 2.5% for memory CD4, and about 0.36% for memory CD8.

Using the deep immunoSEQ assay, TCR CDR3 regions were amplified from genomic DNA by multiplex PCR. For each cell subset, the extracted genomic DNA was distributed evenly across all wells of several immunoSEQ 96-well plates, and each plate served as one replicate. Each replicate PCR for sorted subsets received roughly 0.2 ug genomic DNA, equal to 28,000 or so T cell genomes. Purified libraries were measured with a Qubit 3.0 fluorometer, size-checked on a Bioanalyzer 2100, and measured again with the KAPA Library Quantification kit. A separate single-read 150-cycle Illumina NextSeq 550 flow cell was used to sequence each immunoSEQ 96-well plate. In the source study's methods: Because the immunoSEQ output held only junctional sequences and lacked quality scores, the filtering could not match the filtering applied to full-length reads. To assign V/J genes and CDR3, sequences were annotated using PyIR, a Python wrapper for IgBLAST v1.9, with IMGT germline references. Reads were removed for weak V/J assignments (E-value above 1e-6), missing CDR3, stop codons, out-of-frame junctions, or ambiguous translated residues. V3J clonotypes were defined as sequences sharing an identical inferred V gene, J gene, and CDR3 amino acid sequence. Percentage overlap between repertoires was calculated by dividing the number of shared unique clonotypes by the size of the smaller repertoire. Three approaches were used to assess repertoire richness: RTK rarefaction, the Chao1 estimator, and Recon v2.1 estimates of unobserved clonotypes. OLGA was used to compute generation probabilities for all TCRbeta clonotypes that the gDNA method yielded from a handful of donors. Drawn from immuneACCESS, this table holds only the in-frame rearrangements with V and J called that TCRdb kept. Clones are partly lost; checked studies trace under half to an unresolved V gene and leave the rest unexplained. Clone size and V and J calls were adopted from that table, with D and trimming inferred from the DNA. The sample records 2 million to 2.5 million clones, roughly 90% of which are singletons. Clones ranked in the top ten supply 0.37% of the sample.

The TCR was taken from a man aged 18 to 35 in good health. Some clones in this sample may be carry-over from other donors' samples. Sequenced input: naive CD4+ T cells from PBMCs. The sample's cell subset or site, from its label and the paper: CD45RA+ positively selected.

The CDR3 protein is CASSGIDVPRTEAFF. In nucleotide form, the sequence is TGTGCCAGCAGTGGCATTGACGTGCCTAGGACTGAAGCTTTCTTT. The chain is assembled from TRBV28 and TRBJ1-1; no confident D gene assignment can be made. CDR3 length: 15 amino acids, cysteine to phenylalanine. Only CDR3 DNA remains: 45 bases, in frame from the first base. V was cut back by 5 bases and J by 5 bases, leaving a gap of 18 bases between them. From the germline V gene, CDR1 is MDHEN and CDR2 is SYDVKM.